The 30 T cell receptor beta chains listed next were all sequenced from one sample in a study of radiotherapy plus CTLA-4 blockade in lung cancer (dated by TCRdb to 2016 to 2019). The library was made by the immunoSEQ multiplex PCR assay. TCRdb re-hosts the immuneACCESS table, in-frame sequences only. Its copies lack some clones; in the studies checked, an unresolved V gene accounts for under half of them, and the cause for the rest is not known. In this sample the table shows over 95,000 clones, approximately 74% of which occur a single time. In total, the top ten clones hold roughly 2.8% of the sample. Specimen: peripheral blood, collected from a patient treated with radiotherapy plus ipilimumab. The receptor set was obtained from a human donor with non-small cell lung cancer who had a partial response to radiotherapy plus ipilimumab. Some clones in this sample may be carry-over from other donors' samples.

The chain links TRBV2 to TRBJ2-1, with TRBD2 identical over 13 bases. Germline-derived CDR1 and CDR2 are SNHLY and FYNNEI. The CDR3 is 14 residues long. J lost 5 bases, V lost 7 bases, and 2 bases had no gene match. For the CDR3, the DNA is TGTGCCAGCACACTAGCGGGAGGGCACAATGAGCAGTTCTTC. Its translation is CASTLAGGHNEQFF.

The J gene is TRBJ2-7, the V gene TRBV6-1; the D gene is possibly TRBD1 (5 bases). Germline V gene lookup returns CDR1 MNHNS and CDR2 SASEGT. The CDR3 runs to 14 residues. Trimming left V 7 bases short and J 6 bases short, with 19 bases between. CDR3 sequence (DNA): TGTGCCAGCACCCACGACCCGGACATGGCCGAGCAGTACTTC. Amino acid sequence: CASTHDPDMAEQYF.

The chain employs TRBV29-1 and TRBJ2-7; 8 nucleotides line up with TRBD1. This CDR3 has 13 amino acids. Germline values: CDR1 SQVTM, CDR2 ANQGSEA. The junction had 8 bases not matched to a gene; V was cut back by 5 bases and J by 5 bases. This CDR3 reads CSVTRQGNDEQYF. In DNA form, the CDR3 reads TGCAGCGTTACCAGACAGGGGAACGACGAGCAGTACTTC.

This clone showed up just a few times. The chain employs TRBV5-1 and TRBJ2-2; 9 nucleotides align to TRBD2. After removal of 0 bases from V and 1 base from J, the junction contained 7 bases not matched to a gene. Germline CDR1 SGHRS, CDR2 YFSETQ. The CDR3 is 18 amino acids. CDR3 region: CASSLEEASGKNTGELFF. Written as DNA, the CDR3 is TGCGCCAGCAGCTTGGAGGAGGCTAGCGGGAAGAACACCGGGGAGCTGTTTTTT. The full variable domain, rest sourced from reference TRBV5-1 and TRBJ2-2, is KAGVTQTPRYLIKTRGQQVTLSCSPISGHRSVSWYQQTPGQGLQFLFEYFSETQRNKGNFPGRFSGRQFSNSRSEMNVSTLELGDSALYLCASSLEEASGKNTGELFFGEGSRLTVL.

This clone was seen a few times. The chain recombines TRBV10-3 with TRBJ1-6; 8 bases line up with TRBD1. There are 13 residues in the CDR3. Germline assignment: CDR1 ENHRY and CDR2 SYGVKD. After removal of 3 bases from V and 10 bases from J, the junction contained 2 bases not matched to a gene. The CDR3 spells CAISEQGESPLHF. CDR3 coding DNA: TGTGCCATCAGTGAACAGGGGGAATCACCCCTCCACTTT.

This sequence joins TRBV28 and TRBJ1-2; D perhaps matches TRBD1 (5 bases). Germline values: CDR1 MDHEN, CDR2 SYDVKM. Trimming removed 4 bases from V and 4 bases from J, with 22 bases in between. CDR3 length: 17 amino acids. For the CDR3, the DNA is TGTGCCAGCAGTTCCTTAGGAACAGGTTTTTCCCCCTATGGCTACACCTTC. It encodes CASSSLGTGFSPYGYTF.

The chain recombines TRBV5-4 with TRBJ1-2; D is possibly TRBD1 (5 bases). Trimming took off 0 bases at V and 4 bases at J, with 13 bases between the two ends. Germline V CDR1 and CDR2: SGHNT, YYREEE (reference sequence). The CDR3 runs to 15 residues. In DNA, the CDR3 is TGTGCCAGCAGCTTGGCCTATGGACACCTCTATGGCTACACCTTC. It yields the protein CASSLAYGHLYGYTF.

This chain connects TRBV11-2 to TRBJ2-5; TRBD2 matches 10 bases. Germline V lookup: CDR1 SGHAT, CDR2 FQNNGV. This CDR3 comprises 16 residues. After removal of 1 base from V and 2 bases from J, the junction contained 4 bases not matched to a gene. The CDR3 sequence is CASSLGLAGGQETQYF. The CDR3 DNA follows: TGTGCCAGCAGCTTAGGTTTAGCGGGGGGTCAAGAGACCCAGTACTTC.

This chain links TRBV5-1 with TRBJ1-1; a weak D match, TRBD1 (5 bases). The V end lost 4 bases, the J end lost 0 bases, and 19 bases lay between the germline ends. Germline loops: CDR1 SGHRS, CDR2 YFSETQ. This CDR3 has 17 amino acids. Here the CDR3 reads CASSLRQNQAMNTEAFF. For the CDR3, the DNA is TGCGCCAGCAGCCTTAGACAGAACCAAGCAATGAACACTGAAGCTTTCTTT.

CDR3 protein: CASSFRQGAGYNEQFF. DNA for the CDR3: TGTGCCAGCAGCTTCCGACAGGGAGCCGGGTACAATGAGCAGTTCTTC. The V gene is TRBV5-8, the J gene TRBJ2-1; 7 positions match TRBD1. The CDR3 has 16 residues. CDR1 and CDR2 from the germline V gene are SGHTS and YDEGEE. The V and J ends lost 2 bases and 4 bases, in that order; junction bases with no gene match: 9.

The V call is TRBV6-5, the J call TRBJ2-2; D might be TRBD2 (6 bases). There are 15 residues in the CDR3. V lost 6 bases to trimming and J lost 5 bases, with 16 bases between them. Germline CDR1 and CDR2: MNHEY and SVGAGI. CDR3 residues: CASRRGASSTGELFF. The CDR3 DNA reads TGTGCCAGCAGGCGCGGGGCTAGTAGTACCGGGGAGCTGTTTTTT.

CDR3 DNA sequence: TGCGCCAGCAGCTTGGCTTCCCCGGGACAGTCCTACAATGAGCAGTTCTTC. This sequence encodes CASSLASPGQSYNEQFF. This rearrangement joins TRBV5-1 to TRBJ2-1, with TRBD1 matching 7 bases. J gave up 1 base and V 0 bases, and 7 bases lay outside the gene matches. Germline V gene sequence: CDR1 SGHRS, CDR2 YFSETQ. CDR3 length: 17 amino acids.

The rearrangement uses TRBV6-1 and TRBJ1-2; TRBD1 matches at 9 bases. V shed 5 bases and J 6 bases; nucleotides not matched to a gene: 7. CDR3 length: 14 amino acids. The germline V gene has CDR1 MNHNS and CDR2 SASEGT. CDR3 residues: CASSSDRGSHGYTF. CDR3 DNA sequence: TGTGCCAGCAGTTCGGACAGGGGTTCACATGGCTACACCTTC.

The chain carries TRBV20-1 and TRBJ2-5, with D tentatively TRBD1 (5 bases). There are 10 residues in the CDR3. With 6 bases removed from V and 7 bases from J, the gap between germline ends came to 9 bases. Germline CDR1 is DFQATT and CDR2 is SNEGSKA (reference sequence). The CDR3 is CSAEDRTQYF. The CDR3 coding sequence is TGCAGTGCAGAAGACAGGACCCAGTACTTC.

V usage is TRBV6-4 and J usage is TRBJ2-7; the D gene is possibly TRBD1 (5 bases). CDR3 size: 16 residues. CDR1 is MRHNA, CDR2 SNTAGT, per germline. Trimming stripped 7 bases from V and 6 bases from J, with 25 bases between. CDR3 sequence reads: CASTPWVTGGICEQYF. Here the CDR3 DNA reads TGTGCCAGCACCCCATGGGTTACAGGTGGCATCTGCGAGCAGTACTTC.

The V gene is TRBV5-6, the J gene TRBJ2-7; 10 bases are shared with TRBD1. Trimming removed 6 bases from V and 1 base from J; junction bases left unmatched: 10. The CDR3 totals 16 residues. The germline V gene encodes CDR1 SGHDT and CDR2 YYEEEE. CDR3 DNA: TGTGCCAGCACCCCCCCGGGACAGGGGCGTTCCTACGAGCAGTACTTC. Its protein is CASTPPGQGRSYEQYF.

The CDR3 DNA follows: TGTGCCAGCAGCTTAGCCGGACAGGGATCCTACGAGCAGTACTTC. Translating it yields CASSLAGQGSYEQYF. This chain links TRBV7-2 with TRBJ2-7, with 8 bases fitting TRBD1. Per germline, CDR1 SGHTA and CDR2 FQGNSA. The CDR3 spans 15 residues. With V trimmed by 0 bases and J by 1 base, 2 bases remained unmatched.

This CDR3 is CASSLVGAGTSGSYEQYF. The CDR3 DNA follows: TGTGCCAGCAGTTTAGTGGGAGCCGGGACTAGCGGGTCCTACGAGCAGTACTTC. The chain links TRBV27 to TRBJ2-7; 12 nucleotides line up with TRBD2. The CDR3 sequence is 18 residues long. Losses at the gene ends were 2 bases for V and 1 base for J; bases not matched to a gene: 9. CDR1 and CDR2 from the germline V gene are MNHEY and SMNVEV (reference sequence).

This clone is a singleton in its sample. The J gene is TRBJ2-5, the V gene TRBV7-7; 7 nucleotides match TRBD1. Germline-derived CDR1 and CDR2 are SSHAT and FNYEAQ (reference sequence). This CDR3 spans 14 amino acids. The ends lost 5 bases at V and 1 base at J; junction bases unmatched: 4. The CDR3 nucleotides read TGTGCCAGCAGCCCGGGACAGAGCCAAGAGACCCAGTACTTC. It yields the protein CASSPGQSQETQYF.

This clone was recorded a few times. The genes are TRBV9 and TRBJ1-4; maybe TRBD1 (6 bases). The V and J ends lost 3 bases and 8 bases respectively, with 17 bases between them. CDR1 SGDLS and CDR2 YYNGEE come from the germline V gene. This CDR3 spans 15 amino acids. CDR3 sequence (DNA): TGTGCCAGCAGCGCGACGACAGGCCAGCGGGAAAAACTGTTTTTT. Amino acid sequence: CASSATTGQREKLFF.

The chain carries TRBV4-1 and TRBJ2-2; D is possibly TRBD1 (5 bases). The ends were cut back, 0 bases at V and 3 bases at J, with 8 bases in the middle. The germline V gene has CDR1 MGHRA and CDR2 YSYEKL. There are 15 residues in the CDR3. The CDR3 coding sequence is TGCGCCAGCAGCCAAGAAAGCAGGGACACCGGGGAGCTGTTTTTT. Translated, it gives CASSQESRDTGELFF.

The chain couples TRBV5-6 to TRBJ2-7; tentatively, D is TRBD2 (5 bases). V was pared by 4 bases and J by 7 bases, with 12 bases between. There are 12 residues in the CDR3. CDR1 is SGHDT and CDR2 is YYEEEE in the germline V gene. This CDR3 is CASSLRPGEQYF. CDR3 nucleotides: TGTGCCAGCAGCCTGCGGCCGGGGGAGCAGTACTTC. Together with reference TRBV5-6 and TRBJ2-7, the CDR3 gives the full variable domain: DAGVTQSPTHLIKTRGQQVTLRCSPKSGHDTVSWYQQALGQGPQFIFQYYEEEERQRGNFPDRFSGHQFPNYSSELNVNALLLGDSALYLCASSLRPGEQYFGPGTRLTVT.

CDR3 residues: CASSFSSARGQETQYF. The CDR3 region has the DNA TGTGCCAGCAGTTTTTCGTCAGCTCGGGGGCAAGAGACCCAGTACTTC. This chain links TRBV28 with TRBJ2-5, with D possibly TRBD2 on 6 matching bases. CDR1 is MDHEN, CDR2 SYDVKM, per germline. The CDR3 has 16 amino acids. V shed 3 bases and J shed 2 bases, with 16 bases lying between them.

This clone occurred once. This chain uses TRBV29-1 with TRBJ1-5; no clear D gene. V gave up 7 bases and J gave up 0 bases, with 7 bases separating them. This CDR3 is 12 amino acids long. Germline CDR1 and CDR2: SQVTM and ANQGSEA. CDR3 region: CSGGNSNQPQHF. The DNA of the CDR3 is TGCAGCGGAGGGAATAGCAATCAGCCCCAGCATTTT.

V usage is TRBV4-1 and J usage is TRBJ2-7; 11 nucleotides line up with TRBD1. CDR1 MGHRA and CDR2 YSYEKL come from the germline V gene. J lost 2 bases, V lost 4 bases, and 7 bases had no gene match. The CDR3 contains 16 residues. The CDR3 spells CASSPAGQGAPYEQYF. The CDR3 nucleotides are TGCGCCAGCAGCCCCGCCGGACAGGGGGCCCCCTACGAGCAGTACTTC.

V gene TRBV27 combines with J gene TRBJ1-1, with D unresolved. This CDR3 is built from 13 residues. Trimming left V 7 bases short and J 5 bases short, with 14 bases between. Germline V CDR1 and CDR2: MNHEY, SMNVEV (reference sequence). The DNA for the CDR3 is TGTGCCAGCAACGTAAGACCGGGGACTGAAGCTTTCTTT. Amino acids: CASNVRPGTEAFF.

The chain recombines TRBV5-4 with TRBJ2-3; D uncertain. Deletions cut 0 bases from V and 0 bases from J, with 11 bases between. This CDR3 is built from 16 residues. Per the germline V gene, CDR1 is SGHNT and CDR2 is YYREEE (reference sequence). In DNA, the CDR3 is TGTGCCAGCAGCTTGGAGGCTAGAAGGAGCACAGATACGCAGTATTTT. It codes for CASSLEARRSTDTQYF.

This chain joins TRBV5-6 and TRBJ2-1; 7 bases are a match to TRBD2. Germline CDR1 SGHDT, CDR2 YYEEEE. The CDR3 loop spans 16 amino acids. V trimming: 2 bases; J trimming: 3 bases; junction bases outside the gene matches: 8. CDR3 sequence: CASSLVSLAVYNEQFF. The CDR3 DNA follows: TGTGCCAGCAGCTTAGTAAGCCTAGCGGTCTACAATGAGCAGTTCTTC.

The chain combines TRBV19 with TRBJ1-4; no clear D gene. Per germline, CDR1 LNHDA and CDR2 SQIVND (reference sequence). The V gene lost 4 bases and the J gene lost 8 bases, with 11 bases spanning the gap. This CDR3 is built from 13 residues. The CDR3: CASSKSEREKLFF. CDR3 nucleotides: TGTGCCAGTAGTAAATCTGAGCGGGAAAAACTGTTTTTT.

CDR3 sequence reads: CASLPRVDTQYF. The CDR3 coding sequence is TGTGCCAGCCTTCCACGGGTAGATACGCAGTATTTT. The gene calls are TRBV2 and TRBJ2-3; D unresolved. V was trimmed by 8 bases and J by 5 bases, leaving 11 bases between them. CDR3 length: 12 residues. Germline CDR1 is SNHLY and CDR2 is FYNNEI.